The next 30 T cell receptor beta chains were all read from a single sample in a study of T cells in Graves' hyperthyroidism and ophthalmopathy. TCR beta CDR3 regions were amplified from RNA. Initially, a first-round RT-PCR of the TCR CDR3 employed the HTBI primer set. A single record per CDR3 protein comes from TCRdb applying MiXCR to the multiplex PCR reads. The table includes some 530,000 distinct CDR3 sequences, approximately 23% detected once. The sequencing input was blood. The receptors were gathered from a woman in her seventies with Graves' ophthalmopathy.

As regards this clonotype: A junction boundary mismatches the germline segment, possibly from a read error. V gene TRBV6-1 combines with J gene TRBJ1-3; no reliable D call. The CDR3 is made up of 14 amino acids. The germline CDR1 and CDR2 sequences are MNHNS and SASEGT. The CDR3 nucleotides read TGTGCCAGCAGCCCCGGGAGGTCTGTAAACACCATATATTTT. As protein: CASSPGRSVNTIYF.

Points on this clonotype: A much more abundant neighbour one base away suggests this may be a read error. The CDR3 region is CASTAKAGGYSEQFF. The CDR3 nucleotides are TGTGCCAGCACGGCGAAAGCGGGAGGCTACAGTGAGCAGTTCTTC. The chain employs TRBV2 and TRBJ2-1; 9 bases fit TRBD2. CDR1 and CDR2 from the germline V gene are SNHLY and FYNNEI. The CDR3 is made up of 15 amino acids. Full variable domain (rest looked up from reference TRBV2 and TRBJ2-1): EPEVTQTPSHQVTQMGQEVILRCVPISNHLYFYWYRQILGQKVEFLVSFYNNEISEKSEIFDDQFSVERPDGSNFTLKIRSTKLEDSAMYFCASTAKAGGYSEQFFGPGTRLTVL.

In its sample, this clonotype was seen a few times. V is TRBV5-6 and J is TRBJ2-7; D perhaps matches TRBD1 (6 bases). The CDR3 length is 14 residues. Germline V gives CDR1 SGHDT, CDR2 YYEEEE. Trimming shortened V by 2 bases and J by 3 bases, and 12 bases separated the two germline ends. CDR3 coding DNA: TGTGCCAGCAGCTTACGGGTAGGGGGCTACGAGCAGTACTTC. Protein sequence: CASSLRVGGYEQYF.

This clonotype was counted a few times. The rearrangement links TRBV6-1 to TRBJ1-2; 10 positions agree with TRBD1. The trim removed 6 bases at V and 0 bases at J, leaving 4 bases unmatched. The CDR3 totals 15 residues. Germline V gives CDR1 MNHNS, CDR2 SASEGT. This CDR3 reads CASSGQGGPNYGYTF. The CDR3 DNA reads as TGTGCCAGCAGCGGACAGGGGGGACCTAACTATGGCTACACCTTC.

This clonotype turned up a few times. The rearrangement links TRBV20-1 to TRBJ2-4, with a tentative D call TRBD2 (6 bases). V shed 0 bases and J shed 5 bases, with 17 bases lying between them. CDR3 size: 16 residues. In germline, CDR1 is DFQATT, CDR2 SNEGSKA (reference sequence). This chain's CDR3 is CSAREGMGGVENIQYF. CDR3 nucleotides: TGCAGTGCTAGAGAAGGGATGGGGGGAGTTGAAAACATTCAGTACTTC.

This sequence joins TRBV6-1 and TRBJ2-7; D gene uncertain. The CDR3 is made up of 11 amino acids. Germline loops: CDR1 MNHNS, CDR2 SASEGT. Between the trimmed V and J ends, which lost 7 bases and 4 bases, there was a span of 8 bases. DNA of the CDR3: TGTGCCAGCACCGATGCTTACGAGCAGTACTTC. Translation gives CASTDAYEQYF.

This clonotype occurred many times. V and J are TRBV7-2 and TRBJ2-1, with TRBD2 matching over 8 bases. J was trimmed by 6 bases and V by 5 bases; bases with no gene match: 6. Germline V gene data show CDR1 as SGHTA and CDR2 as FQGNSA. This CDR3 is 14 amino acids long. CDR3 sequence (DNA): TGTGCCAGCAGCCCCGCAGGGACTAGCAATGAGCAGTTCTTC. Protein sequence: CASSPAGTSNEQFF.

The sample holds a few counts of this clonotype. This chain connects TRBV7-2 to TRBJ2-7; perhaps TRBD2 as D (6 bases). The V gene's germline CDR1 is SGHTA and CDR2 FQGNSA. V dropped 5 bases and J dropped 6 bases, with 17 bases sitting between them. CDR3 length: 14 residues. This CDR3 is CASSPNGGFGEQYF. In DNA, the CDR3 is TGTGCCAGCAGCCCTAACGGAGGGTTTGGCGAGCAGTACTTC.

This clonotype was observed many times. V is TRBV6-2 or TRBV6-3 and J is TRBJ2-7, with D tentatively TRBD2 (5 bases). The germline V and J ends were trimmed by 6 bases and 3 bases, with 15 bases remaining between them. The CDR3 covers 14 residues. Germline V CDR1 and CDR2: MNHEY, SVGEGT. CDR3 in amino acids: CASSQLREHYEQYF. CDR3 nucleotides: TGTGCCAGCAGCCAATTGAGGGAGCACTACGAGCAGTACTTC.

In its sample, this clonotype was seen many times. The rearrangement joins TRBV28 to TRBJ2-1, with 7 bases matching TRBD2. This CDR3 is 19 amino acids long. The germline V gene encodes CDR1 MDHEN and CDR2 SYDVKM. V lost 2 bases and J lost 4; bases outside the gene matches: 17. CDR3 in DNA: TGTGCCAGCAGTTTACGGTCTAGCGGTTACGGGTTCATTTACAATGAGCAGTTCTTC. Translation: CASSLRSSGYGFIYNEQFF.

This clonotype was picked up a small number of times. CDR3 in amino acids: CASSPRQTTTSYEQYF. The CDR3 coding sequence is TGTGCCAGCAGTCCAAGACAGACGACGACCTCCTACGAGCAGTACTTC. The chain carries TRBV6-1 and TRBJ2-7; D possibly corresponds to TRBD1 (5 bases). The CDR3 has 16 amino acids. Germline V gives CDR1 MNHNS, CDR2 SASEGT. V shed 5 bases and J shed 0 bases, with 17 bases lying between them.

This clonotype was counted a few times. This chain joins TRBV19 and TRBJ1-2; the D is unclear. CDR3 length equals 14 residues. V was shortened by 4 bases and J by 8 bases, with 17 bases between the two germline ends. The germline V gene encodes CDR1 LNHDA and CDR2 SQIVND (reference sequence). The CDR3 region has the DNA TGTGCCAGTAGTACCAACCGGGCTGGGAGAGGCTACACCTTC. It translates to CASSTNRAGRGYTF.

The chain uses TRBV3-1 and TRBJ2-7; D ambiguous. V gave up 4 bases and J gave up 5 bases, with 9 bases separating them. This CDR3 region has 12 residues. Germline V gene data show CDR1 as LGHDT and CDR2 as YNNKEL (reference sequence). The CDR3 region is CASSPIGNEQYF. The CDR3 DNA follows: TGTGCCAGCAGCCCAATTGGAAACGAGCAGTACTTC.

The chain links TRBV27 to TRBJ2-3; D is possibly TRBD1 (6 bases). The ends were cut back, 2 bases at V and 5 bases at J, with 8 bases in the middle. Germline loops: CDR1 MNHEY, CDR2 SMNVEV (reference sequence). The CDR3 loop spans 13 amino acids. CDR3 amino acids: CASSLPGVDTQYF. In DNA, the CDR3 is TGTGCCAGCAGTTTACCAGGGGTAGATACGCAGTATTTT.

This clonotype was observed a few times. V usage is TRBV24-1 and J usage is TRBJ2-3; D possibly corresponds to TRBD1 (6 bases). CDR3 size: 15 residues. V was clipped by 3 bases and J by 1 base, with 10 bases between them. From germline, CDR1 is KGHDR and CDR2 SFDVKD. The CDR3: CATSDVQGGTDTQYF. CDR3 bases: TGTGCCACCAGTGATGTACAGGGAGGCACAGATACGCAGTATTTT.

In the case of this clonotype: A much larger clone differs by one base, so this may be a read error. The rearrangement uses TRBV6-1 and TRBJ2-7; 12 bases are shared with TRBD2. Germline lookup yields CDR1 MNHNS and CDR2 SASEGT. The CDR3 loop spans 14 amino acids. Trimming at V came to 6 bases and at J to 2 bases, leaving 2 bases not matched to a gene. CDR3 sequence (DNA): TGTGCCAGCAGGCCTAGCGGGAGGGCCTACGAGCAGTACTTC. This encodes CASRPSGRAYEQYF.

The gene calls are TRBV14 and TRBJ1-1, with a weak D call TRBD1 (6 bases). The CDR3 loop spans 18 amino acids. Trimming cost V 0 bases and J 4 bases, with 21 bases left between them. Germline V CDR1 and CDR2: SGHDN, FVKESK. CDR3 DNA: TGTGCCAGCAGCCAAGATTCCCAAAGGGCAGGGGTTGGCACTGAAGCTTTCTTT. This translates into CASSQDSQRAGVGTEAFF.

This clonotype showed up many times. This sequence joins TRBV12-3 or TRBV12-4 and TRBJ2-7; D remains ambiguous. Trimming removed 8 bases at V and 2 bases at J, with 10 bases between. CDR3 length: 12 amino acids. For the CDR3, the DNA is TGTGCCAGCGGCCTCTTTACCTACGAGCAGTACTTC. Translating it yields CASGLFTYEQYF.

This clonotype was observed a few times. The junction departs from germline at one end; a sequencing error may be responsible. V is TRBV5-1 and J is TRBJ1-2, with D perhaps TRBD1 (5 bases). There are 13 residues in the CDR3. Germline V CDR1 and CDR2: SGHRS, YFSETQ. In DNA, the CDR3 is TGCGCCAGCAGTTTGGGGGTACCGGATGGCTACACCTTC. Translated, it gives CASSLGVPDGYTF.

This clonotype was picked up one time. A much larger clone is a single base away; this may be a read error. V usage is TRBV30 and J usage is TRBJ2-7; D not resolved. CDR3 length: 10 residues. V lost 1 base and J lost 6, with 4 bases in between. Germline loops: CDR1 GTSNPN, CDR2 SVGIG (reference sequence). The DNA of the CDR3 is TGTGCCTGGAGTGAGGGCGAGCAGTACTTC. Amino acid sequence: CAWSEGEQYF.

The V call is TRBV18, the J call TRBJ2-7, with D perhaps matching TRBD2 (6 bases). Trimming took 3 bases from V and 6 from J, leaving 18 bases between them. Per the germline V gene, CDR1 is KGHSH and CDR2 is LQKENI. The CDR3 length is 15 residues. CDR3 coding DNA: TGTGCCAGCTCACCGGGCGGGATGGTTCTAGGCGAGCAGTACTTC. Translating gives CASSPGGMVLGEQYF.

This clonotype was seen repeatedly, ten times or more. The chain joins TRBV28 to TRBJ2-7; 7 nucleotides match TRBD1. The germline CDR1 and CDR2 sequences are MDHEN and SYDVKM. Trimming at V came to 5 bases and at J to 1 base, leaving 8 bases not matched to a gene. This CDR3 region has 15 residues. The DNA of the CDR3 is TGTGCCAGCAGTCCTCTCAGACAGGGTTCCTACGAGCAGTACTTC. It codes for CASSPLRQGSYEQYF.

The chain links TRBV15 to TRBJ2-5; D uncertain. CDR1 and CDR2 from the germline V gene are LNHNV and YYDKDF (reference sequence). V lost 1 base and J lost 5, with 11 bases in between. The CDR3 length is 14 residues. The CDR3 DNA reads TGTGCCACCAGCAGAGTCTCCGGACGGGAGACCCAGTACTTC. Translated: CATSRVSGRETQYF. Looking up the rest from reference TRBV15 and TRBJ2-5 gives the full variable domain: DAMVIQNPRYQVTQFGKPVTLSCSQTLNHNVMYWYQQKSSQAPKLLFHYYDKDFNNEADTPDNFQSRRPNTSFCFLDIRSPGLGDTAMYLCATSRVSGRETQYFGPGTRLLVL.

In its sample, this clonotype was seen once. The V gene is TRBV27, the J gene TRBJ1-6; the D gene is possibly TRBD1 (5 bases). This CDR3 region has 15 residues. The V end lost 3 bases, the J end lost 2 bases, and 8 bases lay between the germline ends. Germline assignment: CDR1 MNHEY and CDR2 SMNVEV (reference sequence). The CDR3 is CASSFGGTYNSPLHF. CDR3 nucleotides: TGTGCCAGCAGTTTTGGGGGTACCTATAATTCACCCCTCCACTTT.

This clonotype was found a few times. The CDR3 DNA is TGTGCCAGCAGTGTTAGAACTCCCAGCTTTGGCTACACCTTC. It specifies CASSVRTPSFGYTF. The chain carries TRBV28 and TRBJ1-2; no definite D call. The CDR3 runs to 14 residues. V dropped 5 bases and J dropped 7 bases, with 17 bases sitting between them. Germline loops: CDR1 MDHEN, CDR2 SYDVKM.

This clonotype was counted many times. CDR3 loop: CASGQQYQHNEQFF. CDR3 in DNA: TGTGCTAGTGGTCAGCAATATCAACACAATGAGCAGTTCTTC. The rearrangement joins TRBV12-5 to TRBJ2-1; D gene uncertain. V lost 5 bases to trimming and J lost 5 bases, with 13 bases between them. CDR1 LGHNT and CDR2 FRNRAP come from the germline V gene. The CDR3 sequence is 14 residues long.

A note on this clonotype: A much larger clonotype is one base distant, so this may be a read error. The CDR3 loop reads CASSLWPSGNSGLHNEQFF. The CDR3, as DNA: TGTGCCAGCAGCTTATGGCCTAGCGGGAACTCCGGGCTGCACAATGAGCAGTTCTTC. The rearrangement uses TRBV7-2 and TRBJ2-1; TRBD2 matches 9 bases. CDR3 length: 19 residues. Germline V gene sequence: CDR1 SGHTA, CDR2 FQGNSA. V shed 2 bases, J shed 5 bases, and the junction held 16 bases outside the gene matches.

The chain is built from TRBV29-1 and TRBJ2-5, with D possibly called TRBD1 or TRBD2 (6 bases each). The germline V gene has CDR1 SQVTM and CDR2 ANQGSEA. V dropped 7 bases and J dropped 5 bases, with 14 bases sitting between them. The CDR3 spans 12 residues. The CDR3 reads CSDRGGHETQYF. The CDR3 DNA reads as TGCAGCGACCGAGGGGGGCACGAGACCCAGTACTTC. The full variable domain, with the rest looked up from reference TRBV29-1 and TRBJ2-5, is SAVISQKPSRDICQRGTSLTIQCQVDSQVTMMFWYRQQPGQSLTLIATANQGSEATYESGFVIDKFPISRPNLTFSTLTVSNMSPEDSSIYLCSDRGGHETQYFGPGTRLLVL.

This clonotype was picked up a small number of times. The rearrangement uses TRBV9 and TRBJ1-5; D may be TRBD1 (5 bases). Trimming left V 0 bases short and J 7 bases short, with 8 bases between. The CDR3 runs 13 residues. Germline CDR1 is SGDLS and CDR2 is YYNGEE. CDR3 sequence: CASSVGRGQPQHF. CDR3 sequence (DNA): TGTGCCAGCAGCGTAGGCCGGGGGCAGCCCCAGCATTTT.

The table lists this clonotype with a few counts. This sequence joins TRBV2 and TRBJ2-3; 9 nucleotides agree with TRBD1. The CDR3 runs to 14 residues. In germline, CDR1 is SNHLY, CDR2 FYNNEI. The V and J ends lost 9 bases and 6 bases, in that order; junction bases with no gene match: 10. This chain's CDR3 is CASTRTGVADTQYF. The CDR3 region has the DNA TGTGCCAGTACACGGACAGGGGTGGCCGATACGCAGTATTTT.